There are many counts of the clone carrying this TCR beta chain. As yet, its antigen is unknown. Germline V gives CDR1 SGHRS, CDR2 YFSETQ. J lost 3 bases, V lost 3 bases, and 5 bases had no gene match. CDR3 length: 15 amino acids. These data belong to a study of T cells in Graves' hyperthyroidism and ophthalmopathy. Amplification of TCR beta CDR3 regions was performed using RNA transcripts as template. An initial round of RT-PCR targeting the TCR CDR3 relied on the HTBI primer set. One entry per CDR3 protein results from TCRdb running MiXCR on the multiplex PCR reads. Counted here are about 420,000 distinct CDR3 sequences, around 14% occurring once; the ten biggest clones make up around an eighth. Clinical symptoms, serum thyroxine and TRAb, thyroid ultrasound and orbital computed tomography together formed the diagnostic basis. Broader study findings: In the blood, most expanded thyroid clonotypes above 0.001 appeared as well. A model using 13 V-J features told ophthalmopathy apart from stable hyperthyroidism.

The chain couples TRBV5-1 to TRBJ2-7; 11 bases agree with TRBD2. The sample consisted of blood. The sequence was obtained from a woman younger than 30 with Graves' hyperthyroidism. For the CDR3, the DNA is TGCGCCAGCAGCTCCCGACTAGCGGGAATCTACGAGCAGTACTTC. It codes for CASSSRLAGIYEQYF.